Listed below are T cell receptor beta chains from one sample, sequenced in a study of shared clonotypes between healthy human individuals. The repertoire was sequenced with immunoSEQ multiplex PCR; TCRdb's copy has only in-frame clones and lacks some. The sample records millions of clones, 90% to 95% being singletons. Sequences were obtained from naive CD4+ T cells from PBMCs. The receptor set was obtained from a man aged 18 to 30 in good health. Some clones in this sample may be carry-over from other donors' samples. Both conserved end residues are part of each CDR3. D genes are given only for firm matches. Size is omitted from some rows. Given values are once, few, many or a class for expanded clones.

clone_size	d_call	v_call	j_call	cdr3_nt	cdr3_aa
NA	NA	TRBV4-1	TRBJ1-1	TGCGCCAGCAGCCAAGATATACGGGTAGCCCAAGCTTTCTTT	CASSQDIRVAQAFF
NA	TRBD2	TRBV4-3	TRBJ2-1	TGCGCCAGCAGCCGCGACCCCGGGACTAGCGGGATCTACAATGAGCAGTTCTTC	CASSRDPGTSGIYNEQFF
NA	TRBD1	TRBV5-1	TRBJ1-1	TGCGCCAGCAGCTTGGGGGTGAGGCCAGGGGGTTTGGACACTGAAGCTTTCTTT	CASSLGVRPGGLDTEAFF
NA	NA	TRBV5-4	TRBJ2-7	TGTGCCAGCAGCATTGACGGGTACGAGCAGTACTTC	CASSIDGYEQYF
NA	NA	TRBV30	TRBJ2-1	TGTGCCTGGAGCATGGCCTCCTACAATGAGCAGTTCTTC	CAWSMASYNEQFF
NA	TRBD1	TRBV18	TRBJ2-7	TGTGCCAGCTCACCAGGGACAGGCACTTACGAGCAGTACTTC	CASSPGTGTYEQYF
few	NA	TRBV2	TRBJ1-1	TGTGCCAGCACCCAAAACCTGAACACTGAAGCTTTCTTT	CASTQNLNTEAFF
NA	NA	TRBV6-5	TRBJ1-6	TGTGCCAGCGGGGGCGCGAGTGGTGATTTTTCCCTCCACTTT	CASGGASGDFSLHF
NA	TRBD2	TRBV6-5	TRBJ2-7	TGTGCCAGCAGTTCTCCGGGACTAGGTTTTGGGCAGTACTTC	CASSSPGLGFGQYF
NA	NA	TRBV19	TRBJ1-5	TGTGCCAGTAGTGCGTGGACAGAGAATCAGCCCCAGCATTTT	CASSAWTENQPQHF
NA	TRBD1	TRBV5-1	TRBJ1-1	TGCGCCAGCAGCTTGGACGAGGGGGCACGGGCTTTCTTT	CASSLDEGARAFF
NA	TRBD1	TRBV29-1	TRBJ1-3	TGCAGCGGCATTATCCCAGGGGGCTCTGGAAACACCATATATTTT	CSGIIPGGSGNTIYF
NA	NA	TRBV6-5	TRBJ2-7	TGTGCCAGCAGCCCCGTTCGGATCTACGAGCAGTACTTC	CASSPVRIYEQYF
NA	NA	TRBV5-1	TRBJ2-7	TGCGCCAGCAGCTTGGGGTCCGACTCCTACGAGCAGTACTTC	CASSLGSDSYEQYF
NA	TRBD1	TRBV28	TRBJ2-7	TGTGCCAGCAGTTTACCCCTTGGGACAGGGCAATCCTACGAGCAGTACTTC	CASSLPLGTGQSYEQYF
NA	NA	TRBV28	TRBJ2-4	TGTGCCAGCAGTTCCGACCTAGCCAAAAACATTCAGTACTTC	CASSSDLAKNIQYF
NA	NA	TRBV5-4	TRBJ2-2	TGTGCCAGCACCCCGGGGGGACAAACCAACACCGGGGAGCTGTTTTTT	CASTPGGQTNTGELFF
NA	NA	TRBV5-4	TRBJ2-7	TGTGCCAGCAGCCCGAACCGGGTCTACGAGCAGTACTTC	CASSPNRVYEQYF
NA	NA	TRBV10-3	TRBJ1-5	TGTGCCATCAGTGAGAAAGGGGGTGATCAGCCCCAGCATTTT	CAISEKGGDQPQHF
NA	NA	TRBV30	TRBJ2-7	TGTGCCTGGGCCGGCGCCGACGAGCAGTACTTC	CAWAGADEQYF
NA	NA	TRBV28	TRBJ2-5	TGTGCCAGCAGTACATTTTACCAAGAGACCCAGTACTTC	CASSTFYQETQYF
NA	NA	TRBV2	TRBJ2-7	TGTGCCAGCAGTGTACCGGGCGAGCAGTACTTC	CASSVPGEQYF
NA	TRBD1	TRBV11-2	TRBJ2-7	TGTGCCAGCAGCACCAGGACAGGACTCAACGAGCAGTACTTC	CASSTRTGLNEQYF
NA	NA	TRBV29-1	TRBJ1-1	TGCAGCGTTGAAGATCTTTGGGGTGAAGCTTTCTTT	CSVEDLWGEAFF
NA	NA	TRBV5-1	TRBJ2-2	TGCGCCAGCAGAAAGATACAGGGACCCTCGTACACCGGGGAGCTGTTTTTT	CASRKIQGPSYTGELFF
NA	NA	TRBV5-1	TRBJ1-1	TGCGCCAGCAGCTTGGTTGTGGGCGGCCGGATGAACACTGAAGCTTTCTTT	CASSLVVGGRMNTEAFF
NA	NA	TRBV7-2	TRBJ2-7	TGTGCCAGCAGCTTAAAGTCGGCTAGCCGATTTTCCTACGAGCAGTACTTC	CASSLKSASRFSYEQYF
NA	NA	TRBV5-1	TRBJ2-7	TGCGCCAGCAGCTTAGTTCAAGACCCCTACGAGCAGTACTTC	CASSLVQDPYEQYF
NA	NA	TRBV19	TRBJ1-1	TGTGCCAGTAGGGTCGTTGGCACTGAAGCTTTCTTT	CASRVVGTEAFF
NA	NA	TRBV27	TRBJ2-3	TGTGCCAGCAGTTTAACCCGCACAGATACGCAGTATTTT	CASSLTRTDTQYF
NA	NA	TRBV19	TRBJ1-5	TGTGCCAGTAGGGTTCGGGGCGGTCCCCCTCAGCCCCAGCATTTT	CASRVRGGPPQPQHF
NA	NA	TRBV6-5	TRBJ2-7	TGTGCCAGCAGGAGGGGCCTAGTCGGCGAGCAGTACTTC	CASRRGLVGEQYF
NA	NA	TRBV4-2	TRBJ2-1	TGTGCCAGCAGCCCCGTGGTCGATAACAATGAGCAGTTCTTC	CASSPVVDNNEQFF
NA	NA	TRBV6-5	TRBJ2-3	TGTGCCAGCAGTTTTCGGGGCACAGATACGCAGTATTTT	CASSFRGTDTQYF
NA	TRBD1	TRBV6-5	TRBJ2-7	TGTGCCAGCAGCCGCCGGACAGGGGCCTACGAGCAGTACTTC	CASSRRTGAYEQYF
NA	NA	TRBV6-5	TRBJ1-1	TGTGCCAGCAGTTGGGGAGTGAACACTGAAGCTTTCTTT	CASSWGVNTEAFF
NA	NA	TRBV11-2	TRBJ2-3	TGTGCCAGCAGCTTAGGCGGCACAGATACGCAGTATTTT	CASSLGGTDTQYF
NA	TRBD1	TRBV7-9	TRBJ1-2	TGTGCCAGCAGCCCGGGACAGGGTTTGGCCTATGGCTACACCTTC	CASSPGQGLAYGYTF
few	TRBD1	TRBV5-4	TRBJ1-1	TGTGCCAGCAGCCTCAAGGACAGGGTAGGGACTGAAGCTTTCTTT	CASSLKDRVGTEAFF
NA	TRBD2	TRBV9	TRBJ2-5	TGTGCCAGCAGCGTGGGACTAGCGAACCAAGAGACCCAGTACTTC	CASSVGLANQETQYF
NA	NA	TRBV9	TRBJ2-7	TGTGCCAGCAGCGTAGCGGCCAGGGTGGGCGAGCAGTACTTC	CASSVAARVGEQYF
NA	NA	TRBV2	TRBJ2-5	TGTGCCAGTACCCTGGCAGGGGGGGAAGAGACCCAGTACTTC	CASTLAGGEETQYF
NA	TRBD1	TRBV19	TRBJ2-1	TGTGCCAGTAAGCTGACAGGGGGCAATGAGCAGTTCTTC	CASKLTGGNEQFF